These T cell receptor beta chains were read from a single sample in a study of naive and memory T cell subsets. TCRdb re-derived calls from the 5' RACE reads in MiXCR, one entry per CDR3 protein. Of tens of thousands of distinct CDR3 sequences listed, 7.2% are singletons. Receptors originate from a male donor in good health. CDR3s include the opening cysteine and the closing phenylalanine or tryptophan. A D gene is named only where the DNA matches it firmly. Where a row states a size, it is once, few, many or the class of an expanded clone; other rows omit it.

J | V | size | D | length | DNA | CDR3
TRBJ1-4 | TRBV7-2 | many | NA | 15 | TGTGCCAGCAGCTTATCTGGAGTCCCTAATGAAAAACTGTTTTTT | CASSLSGVPNEKLFF
TRBJ1-3 | TRBV28 | NA | NA | 13 | TGTGCCAGCACCAGGGGAGGGGCAAACACCATATATTTT | CASTRGGANTIYF
TRBJ2-5 | TRBV4-2 | many | TRBD2 | 18 | TGTGCCAGCAGCCAAGAAGGGCTAGCGGGAGGTGTGGCAGAGACCCAGTACTTC | CASSQEGLAGGVAETQYF
TRBJ2-1 | TRBV25-1 | few | NA | 16 | TGTGCCAGCAGTCGGGATAGGAGGGGACAGAGGAATGAGCAGTTCTTC | CASSRDRRGQRNEQFF
TRBJ2-2 | TRBV3-1 | many | NA | 14 | TGTGCCAGCAGCCAAGTGGACGGCACCGGGGAGCTGTTTTTT | CASSQVDGTGELFF
TRBJ1-5 | TRBV19 | many | NA | 16 | TGTGCCAGTAGTATACGGGGACAAGGCGGCAATCAGCCCCAGCATTTT | CASSIRGQGGNQPQHF
TRBJ2-6 | TRBV27 | NA | NA | 16 | TGTGCCAGCGGCCGGGACGTTCTCTCTGGGGCCAACGTCCTGACTTTC | CASGRDVLSGANVLTF
TRBJ2-7 | TRBV3-1 | many | NA | 13 | TGTGCCAGCAGCCACTTCCCTTCCTACGAGCAGTACTTC | CASSHFPSYEQYF
TRBJ1-2 | TRBV12-3/TRBV12-4 | NA | NA | 12 | TGTGGCAGTTGGGGCCCATCCTATGGCTACACCTTC | CGSWGPSYGYTF
TRBJ2-3 | TRBV18 | NA | TRBD2 | 17 | TGTGCCAGCTCACCTCCGACTAGCGTCGTAAGCACAGATACGCAGTATTTT | CASSPPTSVVSTDTQYF
TRBJ2-7 | TRBV6-5 | many | NA | 15 | TGTGCCAGCAGTTACTCGAGGGCGGGTGTACGGGAGCAGTACTTC | CASSYSRAGVREQYF
TRBJ2-3 | TRBV5-1 | many | NA | 15 | TGCGCCAGCAGCCTCCTTCCCGGGGGCACAGATACGCAGTATTTT | CASSLLPGGTDTQYF
TRBJ2-4 | TRBV28 | NA | NA | 17 | TGTGCCAGCAGTCCACCGAGCTCTGATCTTGGCGGGAACATTCAGTACTTC | CASSPPSSDLGGNIQYF
TRBJ1-4 | TRBV6-5 | many | NA | 14 | TGTGCCAGCAGTTACGCTAACGGACGTGAAAAACTGTTTTTT | CASSYANGREKLFF
TRBJ2-3 | TRBV7-9 | many | NA | 12 | TGTGCCAGCAGCTTAGCAACAGATACGCAGTATTTT | CASSLATDTQYF
TRBJ2-1 | TRBV19 | few | NA | 12 | TGTGCCAGTAGTATAGGCAGCAATGAGCAGTTCTTC | CASSIGSNEQFF
TRBJ2-2 | TRBV12-5 | few | NA | 16 | TGTGCTAGTGGTGCGGTAGGGGGAGGGGACACCGGGGAGCTGTTTTTT | CASGAVGGGDTGELFF